This T cell receptor (beta chain) comes out of a study of T cells in Graves' hyperthyroidism and ophthalmopathy (dated by TCRdb to the late 2010s). Notes on the research overall: Peripheral blood samples were taken at the time of initial diagnosis, prior to any treatment. A discovery cohort of about 100 patients, approximately 44 with Graves' ophthalmopathy and about 58 with stable Graves' hyperthyroidism, was used to find distinguishing TCR V-J signatures. Prospective prediction of ophthalmopathy was tested in an independent validation cohort of some 19 hyperthyroidism patients and 17 patients who later progressed to ophthalmopathy. The approximately 100 discovery patients were divided at random into training and test sets in a 7:3 ratio. In addition, the study compared T-cell repertoires in thyroid tissue and in blood from five or six Graves' hyperthyroidism patients. Once sampling was done, hyperthyroidism patients were given methimazole at a starting dose of 30 mg daily, whereas ophthalmopathy patients were given high-dose intravenous methylprednisolone. TCR Vbeta CDR3 sequencing of some 140 peripheral blood samples (under 45 ophthalmopathy, about 74 hyperthyroidism and approximately 17 progressor patients) is reported in the paper. Study-wide conclusions, independent of this receptor: A 13 V-J signature model separated ophthalmopathy from stable hyperthyroidism, with around 91% sensitivity and roughly 82% specificity in cross-validation and 80%/75% in testing. In validation, progression to ophthalmopathy was predicted by the model with 70.59% sensitivity and roughly 76% specificity, a median of 6.5 months before onset. Most expanded thyroid clonotypes (frequency above 0.001) were also found in blood, which suggests that blood repertoires may mirror thyroid immune responses. Sample size was not statistically predetermined, and investigators were not blinded to group allocation.

TCR beta CDR3 regions were amplified from RNA transcripts. The first round of RT-PCR for the TCR CDR3 was performed with the HTBI primer set and the Qiagen OneStep RT-PCR kit. Libraries were constructed in a second round of multiplex PCR, after which size selection and purification were performed. Sequencing of the libraries was done on an Illumina HiSeq2000 using paired-end 100 bp reads. The paper's data handling went like this. SOAPnuke was used to process the raw data, throwing out any read that contained adapters or uncalled bases, had a mean Phred below 15, or lacked an exact constant-primer or identifier match. High-quality paired reads were merged with COPE v1.2.5, and unique nucleotide sequences were defined as clonotypes. MiTCR v1.1 was used to align clonotypes to the IMGT TRBV, TRBD and TRBJ reference segments. The analysis included only V-J combinations with a frequency above 0.0001, which together covered 98% to 99.2% of the repertoires. The TCS score was defined as the ratio of F50 (clonal expansion) to E x V (chaos), calculated using BLOSUM62-based TCRdist between CDR3 peptides within each V-J. Welch's t-statistics and random forest reduced fewer than 600 V-J features to 13, which were used in a naive Bayes classifier (R e1071). The similarity between thyroid and blood repertoires was quantified using the Morisita-Horn index. TCRdb cleaned the public reads at Q25 with fastp, built clones with MiXCR and kept in-frame beta chains. Every distinct CDR3 protein forms one entry, paired with its most common genes and DNA. The V and J calls and clone size are TCRdb's, not the authors'. The sample records about 840,000 distinct CDR3 sequences, roughly 40% of which are singletons. 8% to 9% of the sample is held by the ten biggest clonotypes.

Stable Graves' hyperthyroidism was defined as no progression to ophthalmopathy during 18 months of follow-up. Hyperthyroidism patients were newly diagnosed, had a disease duration of under 2 months, and were aged 18 to 65 years. The study excluded patients with uncontrolled infections, other autoimmune diseases, pregnancy or lactation. Diagnoses were established on the basis of clinical symptoms, serum thyroxine and TRAb, thyroid ultrasound, and orbital computed tomography. PBMCs were isolated from about 9 ml of fresh peripheral blood by Ficoll-Paque density gradient centrifugation. Total RNA was extracted using Trizol reagent, and RNA quality was assessed on an Agilent 2100 Bioanalyzer. The germline V gene gives CDR1 as SGHTA and CDR2 as FQGTGA. The germline V end is reduced by 6 bases and the J end by 2 bases; junction bases left unmatched: 8. The CDR3 covers 16 residues, taking in both the cysteine and the phenylalanine. Only CDR3 DNA is held: 48 bases, read in frame from base 1.

With regard to this clonotype: The clone's antigen remains unknown. No quality values exist for individual bases; no much larger clone is one base distant.

The TCR comes from a man aged 18 to 35 with Graves' hyperthyroidism. The chain employs TRBV7-3 and TRBJ2-7, and 12 junction bases match TRBD2. Sequences were obtained from blood. In nucleotides, the sequence is TGTGCCAGCAGGGGTCTAGCGGGAGGGCTCCCCTACGAGCAGTACTTC. This encodes CASRGLAGGLPYEQYF.